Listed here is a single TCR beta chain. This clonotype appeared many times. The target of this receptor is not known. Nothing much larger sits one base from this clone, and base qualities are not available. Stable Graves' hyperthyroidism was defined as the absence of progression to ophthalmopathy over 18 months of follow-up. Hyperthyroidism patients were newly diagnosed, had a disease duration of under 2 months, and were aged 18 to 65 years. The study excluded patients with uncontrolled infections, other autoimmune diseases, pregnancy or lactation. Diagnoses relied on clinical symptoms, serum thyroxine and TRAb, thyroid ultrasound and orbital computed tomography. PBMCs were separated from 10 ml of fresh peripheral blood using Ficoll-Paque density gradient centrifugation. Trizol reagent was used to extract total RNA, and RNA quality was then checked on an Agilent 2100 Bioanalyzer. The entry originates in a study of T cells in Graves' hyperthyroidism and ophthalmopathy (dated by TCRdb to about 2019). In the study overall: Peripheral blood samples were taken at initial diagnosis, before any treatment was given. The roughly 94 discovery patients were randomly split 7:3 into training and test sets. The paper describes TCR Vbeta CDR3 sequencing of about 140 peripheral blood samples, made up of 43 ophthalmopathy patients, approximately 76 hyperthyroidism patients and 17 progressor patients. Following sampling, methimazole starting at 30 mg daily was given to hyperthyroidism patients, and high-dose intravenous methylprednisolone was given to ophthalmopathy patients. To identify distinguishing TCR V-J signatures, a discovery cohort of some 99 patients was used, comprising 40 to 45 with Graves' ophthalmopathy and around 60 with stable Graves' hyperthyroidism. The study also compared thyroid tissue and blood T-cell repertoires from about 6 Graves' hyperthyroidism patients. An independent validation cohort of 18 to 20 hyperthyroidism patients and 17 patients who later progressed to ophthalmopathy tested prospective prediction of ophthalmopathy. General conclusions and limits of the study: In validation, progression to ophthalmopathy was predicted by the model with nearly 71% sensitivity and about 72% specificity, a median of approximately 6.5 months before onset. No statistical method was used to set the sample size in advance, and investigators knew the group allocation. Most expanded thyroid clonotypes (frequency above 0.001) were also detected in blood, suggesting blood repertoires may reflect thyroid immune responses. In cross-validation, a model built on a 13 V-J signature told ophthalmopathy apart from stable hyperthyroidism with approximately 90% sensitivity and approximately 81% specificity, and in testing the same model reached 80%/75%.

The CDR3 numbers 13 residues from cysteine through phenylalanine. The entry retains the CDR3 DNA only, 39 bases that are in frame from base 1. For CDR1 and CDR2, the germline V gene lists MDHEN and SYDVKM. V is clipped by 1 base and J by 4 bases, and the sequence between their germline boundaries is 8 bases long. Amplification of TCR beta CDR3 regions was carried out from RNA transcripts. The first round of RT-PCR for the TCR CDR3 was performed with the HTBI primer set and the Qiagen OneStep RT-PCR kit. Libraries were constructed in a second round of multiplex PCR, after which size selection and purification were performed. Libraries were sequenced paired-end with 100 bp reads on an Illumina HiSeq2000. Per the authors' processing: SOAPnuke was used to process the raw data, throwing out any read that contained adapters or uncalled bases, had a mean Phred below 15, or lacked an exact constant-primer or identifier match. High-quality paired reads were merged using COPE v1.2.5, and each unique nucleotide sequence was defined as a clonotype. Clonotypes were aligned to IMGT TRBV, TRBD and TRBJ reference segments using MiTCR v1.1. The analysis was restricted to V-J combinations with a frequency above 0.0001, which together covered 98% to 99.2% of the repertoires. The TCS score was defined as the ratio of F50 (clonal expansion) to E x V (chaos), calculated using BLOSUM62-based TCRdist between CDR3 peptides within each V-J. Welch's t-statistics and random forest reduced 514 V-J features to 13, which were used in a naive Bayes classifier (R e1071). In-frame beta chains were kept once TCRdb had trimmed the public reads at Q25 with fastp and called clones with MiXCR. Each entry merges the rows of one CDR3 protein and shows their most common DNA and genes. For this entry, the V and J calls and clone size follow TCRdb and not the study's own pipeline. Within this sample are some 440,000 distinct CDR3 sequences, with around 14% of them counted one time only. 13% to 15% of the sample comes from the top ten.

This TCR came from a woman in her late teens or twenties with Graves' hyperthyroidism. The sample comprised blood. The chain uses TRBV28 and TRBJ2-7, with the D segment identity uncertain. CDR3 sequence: CASSLSPGYEQYF. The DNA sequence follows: TGTGCCAGCAGTTTATCCCCCGGGTACGAGCAGTACTTC.